The 19 T cell receptor beta chains in this list originate from one sample, sequenced in a study of blood T cell repertoires in COVID-19 (TCRdb year 2020). The protocol used for the library was the immunoSEQ multiplex PCR assay. This is the immuneACCESS table as TCRdb keeps it, with only in-frame sequences that have V and J called. A part of the clones is gone; compared with another copy, unresolved V genes explain less than half, and the rest is unexplained. The sample data list approximately 150,000 clones, and roughly 80% of these were observed just once. The ten biggest clones cover around 3.7% of the sample. The specimen was peripheral blood. The source is an older man who had recovered from COVID-19.

This clone was recorded a few times. The genes are TRBV7-9 and TRBJ2-1, with a possible D match to TRBD2 (5 bases). This CDR3 is built from 14 residues. The V end was cut by 0 bases, the J end by 8 bases, with 11 bases between. CDR1 SEHNR and CDR2 FQNEAQ come from the germline V gene (reference sequence). In nucleotides, the CDR3 is TGTGCCAGCAGCTTAGCGGGAGTAATGGATGAGCAGTTCTTC. Residues: CASSLAGVMDEQFF.

This clone occurred a few times. V gene TRBV11-3 combines with J gene TRBJ2-3, with D maybe TRBD1 (6 bases). The V gene's germline CDR1 is SGHNT and CDR2 YENEEA. The CDR3 covers 16 residues. V was cut by 4 bases and J by 2 bases, with 16 bases left in between. The CDR3 here is CASSSSVQGYTDTQYF. DNA of the CDR3: TGTGCCAGCAGCTCAAGCGTACAGGGCTACACAGATACGCAGTATTTT.

This clone turned up a few times. The genes are TRBV14 and TRBJ1-1; 9 bases match TRBD1. CDR1 SGHDN and CDR2 FVKESK come from the germline V gene. The CDR3 runs 15 residues. J gave up 2 bases and V 3 bases, and 4 bases lay outside the gene matches. CDR3 sequence (DNA): TGTGCCAGCAGCCAGTACAGGGGGCGAAACACTGAAGCTTTCTTT. It is translated as CASSQYRGRNTEAFF.

V is TRBV19 and J is TRBJ2-1; possible D gene TRBD2, 5 bases. V was trimmed by 6 bases and J by 6 bases, leaving 18 bases between them. Germline CDR1 LNHDA, CDR2 SQIVND (reference sequence). The CDR3 extends over 15 amino acids. Here the CDR3 DNA reads TGTGCCAGTAGCACCGGGGTCCAGTCTCTCAATGAGCAGTTCTTC. Translation gives CASSTGVQSLNEQFF.

Here the CDR3 DNA reads TGCGCCAGCAGCCAAGGACAGGGTCGGAACACCATATATTTT. This encodes CASSQGQGRNTIYF. The genes are TRBV4-1 and TRBJ1-3; TRBD1 matches at 7 bases. The V and J ends lost 1 base and 7 bases, in that order; junction bases with no gene match: 4. Germline V gene data show CDR1 as MGHRA and CDR2 as YSYEKL. CDR3 length: 14 amino acids.

The chain uses TRBV28 and TRBJ2-6; tentatively, D is TRBD1 (5 bases). CDR3 length equals 16 residues. V dropped 4 bases and J dropped 3 bases, with 13 bases sitting between them. Germline CDR1 is MDHEN and CDR2 is SYDVKM. CDR3: CASSSEVGVGANVLTF. The CDR3 nucleotides are TGTGCCAGCAGTTCCGAAGTAGGGGTTGGGGCCAACGTCCTGACTTTC.

This chain joins TRBV11-2 and TRBJ2-2, with TRBD2 matching over 13 bases. The CDR3 extends over 16 amino acids. From germline, CDR1 is SGHAT and CDR2 FQNNGV. Losses at the gene ends were 6 bases for V and 6 bases for J; bases not matched to a gene: 7. The CDR3 here is CASRHWGLAGSGELFF. The CDR3 DNA reads TGTGCCAGCAGGCATTGGGGACTAGCGGGATCCGGGGAGCTGTTTTTT.

The gene calls are TRBV6-2 or TRBV6-3 and TRBJ2-7; a weak D match, TRBD2 (6 bases). This CDR3 contains 14 residues. Germline CDR1 MNHEY, CDR2 SVGEGT. The V end was cut by 3 bases, the J end by 6 bases, with 15 bases between. CDR3 amino acids: CASSYKGGKVEQYF. In DNA, the CDR3 is TGTGCCAGCAGTTATAAAGGCGGGAAAGTCGAGCAGTACTTC.

The rearrangement joins TRBV5-6 to TRBJ2-2; perhaps TRBD2 as D (6 bases). Between the trimmed V and J ends, which lost 4 bases and 5 bases, there was a span of 18 bases. Germline V gene lookup returns CDR1 SGHDT and CDR2 YYEEEE. This CDR3 has 16 residues. The CDR3 protein is CASSGIGPAGTGELFF. CDR3 in DNA: TGTGCCAGCAGCGGAATTGGACCCGCGGGGACCGGGGAGCTGTTTTTT.

The rearrangement links TRBV2 to TRBJ1-1, with 10 bases that match TRBD1. The CDR3 covers 16 residues. The trim removed 1 base at V and 4 bases at J, leaving 6 bases unmatched. The germline gives CDR1 SNHLY, CDR2 FYNNEI. Written as DNA, the CDR3 is TGTGCCAGCAGTGAAGAAGGTGGGACAGGGGTCACTGAAGCTTTCTTT. This sequence encodes CASSEEGGTGVTEAFF.

J is TRBJ1-1 and V is TRBV5-1; D possibly corresponds to TRBD1 (5 bases). Trimming took 7 bases from V and 1 from J, leaving 23 bases between them. The CDR3 covers 17 residues. Germline CDR1 and CDR2: SGHRS and YFSETQ. CDR3 sequence (DNA): TGCGCCAGCGGCCCCGGTCTTCTCGCTGACAGGAACACTGAAGCTTTCTTT. Amino acid sequence: CASGPGLLADRNTEAFF.

The chain joins TRBV7-3 to TRBJ1-1; D call uncertain. Trimming took 3 bases from V and 1 from J, leaving 6 bases between them. The germline CDR1 and CDR2 sequences are SGHTA and FQGTGA. This CDR3 has 13 amino acids. The CDR3 loop is CASSFAANTEAFF. The DNA for the CDR3 is TGTGCCAGCAGCTTCGCGGCGAACACTGAAGCTTTCTTT. The whole variable domain, filled in from reference TRBV7-3 and TRBJ1-1, reads GAGVSQTPSNKVTEKGKYVELRCDPISGHTALYWYRQSLGQGPEFLIYFQGTGAADDSGLPNDRFFAVRPEGSVSTLKIQRTERGDSAVYLCASSFAANTEAFFGQGTRLTVV.

This clone has a single count. The chain has TRBV28 and TRBJ2-1; TRBD2 matches 9 bases. Germline assignment: CDR1 MDHEN and CDR2 SYDVKM. V shed 3 bases and J 4 bases; nucleotides not matched to a gene: 4. CDR3 length equals 15 residues. CDR3 sequence: CASSFAGGPYNEQFF. Here the CDR3 DNA reads TGTGCCAGCAGTTTTGCGGGAGGGCCTTACAATGAGCAGTTCTTC.

The gene calls are TRBV5-1 and TRBJ2-7; 9 bases line up with TRBD1. V lost 4 bases to trimming and J lost 6 bases; unmatched junction nucleotides: 8. CDR3 length equals 14 residues. In germline, CDR1 is SGHRS, CDR2 YFSETQ. The chain's CDR3 is CASSGDRAKGEQYF. CDR3 DNA: TGCGCCAGCAGCGGGGACAGGGCGAAAGGCGAGCAGTACTTC. Combining the CDR3 with reference TRBV5-1 and TRBJ2-7 gives the whole variable domain KAGVTQTPRYLIKTRGQQVTLSCSPISGHRSVSWYQQTPGQGLQFLFEYFSETQRNKGNFPGRFSGRQFSNSRSEMNVSTLELGDSALYLCASSGDRAKGEQYFGPGTRLTVT.

The chain joins TRBV19 to TRBJ2-7; the match to TRBD1 covers 9 bases. Germline V gene sequence: CDR1 LNHDA, CDR2 SQIVND (reference sequence). With 9 bases clipped from V and 4 bases from J, the junction kept 13 bases outside the gene matches. The CDR3 sequence is 15 residues long. The CDR3: CASRAPGQGGYEQYF. As DNA, the CDR3 is TGTGCCAGCCGTGCGCCGGGACAGGGTGGGTACGAGCAGTACTTC.

This clone was seen only a few times. The chain couples TRBV29-1 to TRBJ2-7; 14 nucleotides line up with TRBD2. The junction had 4 bases not matched to a gene; V was cut back by 4 bases and J by 5 bases. The CDR3 spans 14 residues. CDR1 SQVTM and CDR2 ANQGSEA come from the germline V gene. DNA for the CDR3: TGCAGCGTTGGACTAGCGGGAGGGCCTAACGAGCAGTACTTC. Amino acid sequence: CSVGLAGGPNEQYF.

The genes are TRBV6-6 and TRBJ2-7; the D is unclear. Per the germline V gene, CDR1 is MNHNY and CDR2 is SVGAGI (reference sequence). The CDR3 contains 13 residues. The V end was cut by 7 bases, the J end by 4 bases, with 14 bases between. The CDR3 protein is CASTVSTGYEQYF. Written as DNA, the CDR3 is TGTGCCAGCACCGTTAGTACGGGTTACGAGCAGTACTTC.

The CDR3 DNA reads as TGTGCCAGCTCAACCGGGACTAGCAATGAGCAGTTCTTC. It yields the protein CASSTGTSNEQFF. V is TRBV18 and J is TRBJ2-1; 8 positions match TRBD2. Germline values: CDR1 KGHSH, CDR2 LQKENI. CDR3 length: 13 amino acids. J lost 6 bases, V lost 5 bases, and 3 bases had no gene match.

CDR3 protein: CASSLSASGSSEQYF. The CDR3 nucleotides read TGTGCCAGCAGCCTCTCGGCTAGCGGGAGTAGCGAGCAGTACTTC. The V call is TRBV28, the J call TRBJ2-7; 10 bases align to TRBD2. Looked up from germline, CDR1 is MDHEN and CDR2 is SYDVKM. The CDR3 sequence is 15 residues long. With 6 bases clipped from V and 6 bases from J, the junction kept 11 bases outside the gene matches.